These T cell receptor beta chains were read from a single sample in a study of blood T cells in healthy people across ages. TCRdb used MiXCR to reprocess the 5' RACE reads, holding one entry per CDR3 protein. Of some 920,000 distinct CDR3 sequences listed, approximately 50% are singletons. Sequencing was carried out using blood. The receptor source for this set is an older woman in good health. Both conserved end residues are part of each CDR3. The D gene is left open where the match is weak. The listing skips clone size in some rows; elsewhere it reads once, few, many or a size class.

v_gene	d_gene	abundance	j_gene	CDR3aa	CDR3nt
TRBV7-2	NA	NA	TRBJ2-3	CASSFQGTKGDTQYF	TGTGCCAGCAGCTTCCAAGGGACAAAGGGAGATACGCAGTATTTT
TRBV20-1	NA	NA	TRBJ2-1	CSARLGYEQFF	TGCAGTGCTAGACTAGGCTATGAGCAGTTCTTC
TRBV6-5	TRBD1	NA	TRBJ1-5	CASRDRAYSNQPQHF	TGTGCCAGCAGAGACAGGGCATATAGCAATCAGCCCCAGCATTTT
TRBV27	NA	once	TRBJ2-7	CASSLSPEQYF	TGTGCCAGCAGTTTATCTCCTGAGCAGTACTTC
TRBV28	NA	NA	TRBJ2-3	CASSFGQYTDTQYF	TGTGCCAGCAGTTTCGGACAGTACACAGATACGCAGTATTTT
TRBV28	NA	NA	TRBJ2-7	CASSGRHSGALPTYEQYF	TGTGCCAGCAGTGGACGACACTCGGGGGCGCTCCCTACCTACGAGCAGTACTTC
TRBV6-2/TRBV6-3	NA	NA	TRBJ2-7	CASSYFASGGEQYF	TGTGCCAGCAGTTACTTCGCGTCCGGAGGCGAGCAGTACTTC
TRBV19	NA	once	TRBJ2-7	CATRTENYEQYF	TGTGCCACCCGGACGGAGAACTACGAGCAGTACTTC
TRBV12-3/TRBV12-4	NA	many	TRBJ1-5	CASSAAPGFQPQHF	TGTGCCAGCAGTGCCGCGCCGGGGTTTCAGCCCCAGCATTTT
TRBV7-2	TRBD2	NA	TRBJ2-1	CASSLMVAGGGMNEQFF	TGTGCCAGCAGCTTAATGGTAGCGGGAGGCGGGATGAATGAGCAGTTCTTC
TRBV6-5	TRBD1	NA	TRBJ2-7	CASSLLDRGNEQYF	TGTGCCAGCAGTTTATTGGACAGGGGCAACGAGCAGTACTTC
TRBV6-6	TRBD2	NA	TRBJ2-3	CATKTSGNTDTQYF	TGTGCCACTAAGACTAGCGGGAACACAGATACGCAGTATTTT
TRBV7-8	NA	NA	TRBJ1-4	CASRRQYLNEKLFF	TGTGCCAGCAGACGCCAGTACCTCAATGAAAAACTGTTTTTT
TRBV6-5	NA	NA	TRBJ2-7	CASSYAGPASLYF	TGTGCCAGCAGTTATGCAGGTCCCGCGAGTCTGTACTTC